This T cell receptor (beta chain) originates from a study of blood T cell repertoires in COVID-19. How the authors handled the data: Scientists estimated how many nucleated cells there were by amplifying reference gene primers. Here immunoSEQ multiplex PCR was the method, and the copy in TCRdb shows in-frame clones only, minus some. The V and J calls and clone size were taken over from that table, and D and trimming were inferred from the DNA. The sample lists more than 150,000 clones; roughly 80% were seen once. The TCR comes from a woman aged 25 to 45 with acute or convalescent COVID-19. The sequencing input was peripheral blood.

The CDR3 reads CASSYSSGAPWDGYTF. The DNA for the CDR3 is TGTGCCAGCAGTTACTCGAGTGGGGCCCCCTGGGATGGCTACACCTTC. V gene TRBV6-5 combines with J gene TRBJ1-2; a possible D gene is TRBD1 (5 bases). This CDR3 comprises 16 residues. The V and J ends lost 0 bases and 6 bases respectively, with 17 bases between them. Germline V CDR1 and CDR2: MNHEY, SVGAGI.